The 22 T cell receptor beta chains in this list originate from one sample, sequenced in a study of human CD4 T cells and Enterobacteriaceae. Repertoires were generated with immunoSEQ multiplex PCR, while TCRdb's copy carries only in-frame clones and drops some. The table includes 25,000 to 35,000 clones, roughly four fifths detected once. Memory CD4+ T cells were sorted as all CD4+ cells except CD45RA+CCR7+CD95- naive cells, over 98% pure. Material: memory CD4+ T cells from blood. Receptor source: a human donor in good health.

This clone is a singleton in its sample. The chain is built from TRBV7-3 and TRBJ2-3, with 7 bases matching TRBD2. This CDR3 spans 15 amino acids. The germline CDR1 and CDR2 sequences are SGHTA and FQGTGA. J gave up 2 bases and V 2 bases, and 4 bases lay outside the gene matches. CDR3 DNA: TGTGCCAGCAGCTTAGAGGGAGGGTCCACAGATACGCAGTATTTT. Translation gives CASSLEGGSTDTQYF.

The J gene is TRBJ1-1, the V gene TRBV6-6; 9 positions match TRBD1. The V gene's germline CDR1 is MNHNY and CDR2 SVGAGI (reference sequence). Trimming removed 4 bases from V and 3 bases from J; junction bases left unmatched: 3. The CDR3 has 14 residues. The CDR3 loop reads CASSSTGGYTEAFF. In DNA, the CDR3 is TGTGCCAGCAGTTCAACAGGGGGCTACACTGAAGCTTTCTTT.

The rearrangement uses TRBV27 and TRBJ2-7; TRBD1 agrees at 8 bases. Germline CDR1 MNHEY, CDR2 SMNVEV (reference sequence). The CDR3 sequence is 12 residues long. The V gene end was trimmed by 5 bases and the J gene end by 7 bases; junction bases not matched to a gene: 4. CDR3 DNA sequence: TGTGCCAGCAGTGGGACAGGAATTGAGCAGTACTTC. Encoded protein: CASSGTGIEQYF.

The CDR3 nucleotides read TGTGCCAGTAGTACAGGGGGCCTTACCTACGAGCAGTACTTC. Protein product: CASSTGGLTYEQYF. The J gene is TRBJ2-7, the V gene TRBV19; TRBD1 matches at 8 bases. The CDR3 runs to 14 residues. Germline V lookup: CDR1 LNHDA, CDR2 SQIVND (reference sequence). V shed 4 bases and J 2 bases; nucleotides not matched to a gene: 4.

The chain has TRBV30 and TRBJ2-5; D ambiguous. The CDR3 extends over 11 amino acids. The ends were cut back, 0 bases at V and 8 bases at J, with 7 bases in the middle. In germline, CDR1 is GTSNPN, CDR2 SVGIG (reference sequence). This CDR3 is CAWSVGPTQYF. The CDR3 DNA reads as TGTGCCTGGAGTGTCGGCCCTACCCAGTACTTC. Variable domain in full (rest from reference TRBV30 and TRBJ2-5): SQTIHQWPATLVQPVGSPLSLECTVEGTSNPNLYWYRQAAGRGLQLLFYSVGIGQISSEVPQNLSASRPQDRQFILSSKKLLLSDSGFYLCAWSVGPTQYFGPGTRLLVL.

The chain uses TRBV28 and TRBJ2-3, with 9 bases aligning to TRBD1. This CDR3 spans 15 amino acids. Germline V gene lookup returns CDR1 MDHEN and CDR2 SYDVKM. Trimming removed 5 bases from V and 2 bases from J; junction bases left unmatched: 5. This CDR3 reads CASSRRDRDTDTQYF. The CDR3 DNA reads TGTGCCAGCAGTCGCCGGGACAGGGACACAGATACGCAGTATTTT.

V usage is TRBV10-3 and J usage is TRBJ1-1, with D perhaps TRBD1 (6 bases). The germline V and J ends were trimmed by 8 bases and 5 bases, with 15 bases remaining between them. The CDR3 is 13 amino acids. Germline V gives CDR1 ENHRY, CDR2 SYGVKD. CDR3 residues: CAIARDTRTEAFF. Written as DNA, the CDR3 is TGTGCCATCGCGCGGGACACTCGGACTGAAGCTTTCTTT.

The chain joins TRBV28 to TRBJ2-3, with D perhaps matching TRBD2 (6 bases). Trimming cost V 6 bases and J 3 bases, with 13 bases left between them. The CDR3 is 14 residues long. CDR1 MDHEN and CDR2 SYDVKM come from the germline V gene. The CDR3 here is CASSSNGGTDTQYF. CDR3 DNA sequence: TGTGCCAGCAGCTCCAATGGGGGGACAGATACGCAGTATTTT.

V is TRBV18 and J is TRBJ2-7, with D perhaps TRBD1 (6 bases). The CDR3 consists of 14 residues. Germline V lookup: CDR1 KGHSH, CDR2 LQKENI. Trimming took 1 base from V and 3 from J, leaving 10 bases between them. The CDR3 loop is CASSPRGGSYEQYF. The DNA for the CDR3 is TGTGCCAGCTCACCACGAGGGGGTAGCTACGAGCAGTACTTC.

The chain joins TRBV29-1 to TRBJ2-7; D call uncertain. The germline gives CDR1 SQVTM, CDR2 ANQGSEA. Trimming pared 4 bases from V and 2 bases from J, leaving 6 bases between. The CDR3 totals 11 residues. CDR3 in DNA: TGCAGCGTTGTTGTCGCCTACGAGCAGTACTTC. Its translation: CSVVVAYEQYF.

The chain has TRBV2 and TRBJ2-3; D remains unclear. Per germline, CDR1 SNHLY and CDR2 FYNNEI. This CDR3 has 11 amino acids. The V end was cut by 1 base, the J end by 5 bases, with 1 base between. CDR3 sequence (DNA): TGTGCCAGCAGTGAAGAAGATACGCAGTATTTT. Translated: CASSEEDTQYF.

The chain recombines TRBV2 with TRBJ2-1, with 10 bases fitting TRBD2. V lost 1 base to trimming and J lost 9 bases; unmatched junction nucleotides: 6. Germline V CDR1 and CDR2: SNHLY, FYNNEI. The CDR3 length is 15 residues. The CDR3 nucleotides are TGTGCCAGCAGTGAAGTGGCTAGCGGGAGCGGTGAGCAGTTCTTC. Its translation is CASSEVASGSGEQFF.

The chain has TRBV27 and TRBJ1-4, with 8 bases matching TRBD1. The V and J ends lost 1 base and 8 bases, in that order; junction bases with no gene match: 3. The CDR3 totals 14 residues. CDR1 is MNHEY and CDR2 is SMNVEV in the germline V gene (reference sequence). The CDR3 region is CASSLWGDREKLFF. CDR3 DNA: TGTGCCAGCAGTTTATGGGGGGACAGGGAAAAACTGTTTTTT.

This chain's CDR3 is CASSLGGAGANVLTF. The CDR3 DNA follows: TGTGCCAGCAGTTTAGGGGGGGCTGGGGCCAACGTCCTGACTTTC. J is TRBJ2-6 and V is TRBV28; 7 nucleotides match TRBD2. The germline V gene encodes CDR1 MDHEN and CDR2 SYDVKM. CDR3 size: 15 residues. V lost 2 bases and J lost 2; bases outside the gene matches: 0.

The chain uses TRBV5-1 and TRBJ1-2; unclear D gene. The V end was cut by 4 bases, the J end by 1 base, with 14 bases between. Germline V gene lookup returns CDR1 SGHRS and CDR2 YFSETQ. This CDR3 has 15 amino acids. Here the CDR3 reads CASSPVPLVNYGYTF. CDR3 bases: TGCGCCAGCAGCCCCGTACCACTTGTTAACTATGGCTACACCTTC.

CDR3 nucleotides: TGTGCCAGCAGCCTTTCGGCAGAGCAGTACTTC. Amino acids: CASSLSAEQYF. The J gene is TRBJ2-7, the V gene TRBV7-9, with D uncertain. The CDR3 consists of 11 residues. The germline V gene has CDR1 SEHNR and CDR2 FQNEAQ (reference sequence). V gave up 5 bases and J gave up 7 bases, with 9 bases separating them.

The chain recombines TRBV1 with TRBJ1-2; TRBD1 is the table's D call and was not checked against the DNA. TRBV1 is termed a pseudogene. This CDR3 contains 17 residues. The CDR3 sequence: CTSSQESGAGAVYGYTF. The CDR3 bases are TGCACCAGCAGCCAAGAGAGTGGAGCAGGGGCTGTCTATGGCTACACCTTC.

The V call is TRBV7-9, the J call TRBJ2-5, with TRBD2 as a possible D gene (5 bases). V was shortened by 3 bases and J by 1 base, with 15 bases between the two germline ends. CDR3 length equals 16 residues. Germline-derived CDR1 and CDR2 are SEHNR and FQNEAQ (reference sequence). The CDR3 nucleotides read TGTGCCAGCAGCTTTGGGCTTCCGGGAACCCAAGAGACCCAGTACTTC. Encoded protein: CASSFGLPGTQETQYF.

The chain links TRBV11-2 to TRBJ2-2, with D possibly matching TRBD2 (6 bases). The length of the CDR3 is 16 residues. With 5 bases removed from V and 0 bases from J, the gap between germline ends came to 13 bases. The germline V gene encodes CDR1 SGHAT and CDR2 FQNNGV. CDR3 coding DNA: TGTGCCAGCAGCCGAGGGACTGTTTCGAACACCGGGGAGCTGTTTTTT. Its translation is CASSRGTVSNTGELFF.

This chain connects TRBV11-2 to TRBJ2-3; the D gene is possibly TRBD2 (6 bases). CDR1 is SGHAT, CDR2 FQNNGV, per germline. The CDR3 spans 13 residues. Trimming took 8 bases from V and 2 from J, leaving 11 bases between them. The CDR3 spells CASGLPNTDTQYF. CDR3 nucleotides: TGTGCCAGCGGACTACCAAACACAGATACGCAGTATTTT.

J is TRBJ1-2 and V is TRBV27, with unresolved D. Trimming removed 6 bases at V and 3 bases at J, with 14 bases between. Germline V gene data show CDR1 as MNHEY and CDR2 as SMNVEV (reference sequence). The CDR3 extends over 14 amino acids. This chain's CDR3 is CASSYRPGDYGYTF. The CDR3 nucleotides are TGTGCCAGCAGCTATAGACCGGGTGACTATGGCTACACCTTC.

The chain carries TRBV29-1 and TRBJ1-4; 7 bases map to TRBD1. In germline, CDR1 is SQVTM, CDR2 ANQGSEA. V lost 5 bases and J lost 10; bases outside the gene matches: 10. This CDR3 comprises 13 residues. The chain's CDR3 is CSVRPQGVGKLFF. The CDR3 nucleotides are TGCAGCGTTCGGCCCCAGGGGGTGGGAAAACTGTTTTTT.